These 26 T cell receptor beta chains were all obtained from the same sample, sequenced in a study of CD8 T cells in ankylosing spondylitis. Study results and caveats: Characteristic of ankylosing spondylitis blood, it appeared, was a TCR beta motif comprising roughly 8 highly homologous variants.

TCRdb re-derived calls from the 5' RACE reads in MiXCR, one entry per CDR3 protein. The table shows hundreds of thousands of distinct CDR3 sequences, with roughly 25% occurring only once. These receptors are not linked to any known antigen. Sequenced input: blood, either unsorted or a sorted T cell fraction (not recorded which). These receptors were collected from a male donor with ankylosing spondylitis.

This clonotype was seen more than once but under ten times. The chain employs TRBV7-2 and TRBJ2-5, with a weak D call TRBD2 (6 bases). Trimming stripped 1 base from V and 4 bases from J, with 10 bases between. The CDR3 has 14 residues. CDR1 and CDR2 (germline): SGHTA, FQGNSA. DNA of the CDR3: TGTGCCAGCAGCTTAGTCCGGGACTTAGAGACCCAGTACTTC. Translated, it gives CASSLVRDLETQYF.

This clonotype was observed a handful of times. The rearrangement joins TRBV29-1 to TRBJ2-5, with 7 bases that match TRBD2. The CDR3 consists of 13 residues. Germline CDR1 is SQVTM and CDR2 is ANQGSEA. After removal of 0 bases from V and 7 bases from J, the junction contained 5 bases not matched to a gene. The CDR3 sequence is CSVEEGEGSTQYF. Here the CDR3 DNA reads TGCAGCGTTGAAGAGGGGGAGGGATCGACCCAGTACTTC.

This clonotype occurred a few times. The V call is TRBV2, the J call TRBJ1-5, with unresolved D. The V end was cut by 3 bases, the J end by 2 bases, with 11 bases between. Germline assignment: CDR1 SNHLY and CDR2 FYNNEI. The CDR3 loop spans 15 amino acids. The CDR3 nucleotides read TGTGCCAGCAGTGAGGTGCCGCAGGGCAATCAGCCCCAGCATTTT. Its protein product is CASSEVPQGNQPQHF.

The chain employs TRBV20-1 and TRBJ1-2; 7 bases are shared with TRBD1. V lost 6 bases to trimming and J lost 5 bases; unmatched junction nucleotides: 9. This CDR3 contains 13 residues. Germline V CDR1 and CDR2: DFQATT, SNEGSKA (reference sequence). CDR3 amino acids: CSATGTEFYGYTF. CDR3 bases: TGCAGTGCGACGGGGACAGAATTTTATGGCTACACCTTC.

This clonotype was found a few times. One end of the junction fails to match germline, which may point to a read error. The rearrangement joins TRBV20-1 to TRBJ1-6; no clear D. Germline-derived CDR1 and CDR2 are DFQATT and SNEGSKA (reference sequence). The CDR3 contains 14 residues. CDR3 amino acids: CSARVGSGNSPLHF. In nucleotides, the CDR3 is TGCAGTGCGAGAGTGGGTTCGGGGAATTCACCCCTCCACTTT.

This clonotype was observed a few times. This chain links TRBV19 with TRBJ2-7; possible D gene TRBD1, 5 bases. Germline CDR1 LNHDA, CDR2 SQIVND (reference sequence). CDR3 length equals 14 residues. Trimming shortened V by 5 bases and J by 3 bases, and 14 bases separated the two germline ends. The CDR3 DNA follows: TGTGCCAGTAGTCCCGTGGACACCCGCTACGAGCAGTACTTC. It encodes CASSPVDTRYEQYF. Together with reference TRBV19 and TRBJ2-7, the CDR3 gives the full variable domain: DGGITQSPKYLFRKEGQNVTLSCEQNLNHDAMYWYRQDPGQGLRLIYYSQIVNDFQKGDIAEGYSVSREKKESFPLTVTSAQKNPTAFYLCASSPVDTRYEQYFGPGTRLTVT.

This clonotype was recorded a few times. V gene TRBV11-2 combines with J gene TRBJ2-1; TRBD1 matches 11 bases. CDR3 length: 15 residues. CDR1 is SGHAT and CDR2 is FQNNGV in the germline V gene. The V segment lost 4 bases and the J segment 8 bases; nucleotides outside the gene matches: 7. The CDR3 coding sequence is TGTGCCAGCAGCTCCCGGGACAGGGGGTGGTATGAGCAGTTCTTC. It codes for CASSSRDRGWYEQFF. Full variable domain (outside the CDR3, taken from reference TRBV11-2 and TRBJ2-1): EAGVAQSPRYKIIEKRQSVAFWCNPISGHATLYWYQQILGQGPKLLIQFQNNGVVDDSQLPKDRFSAERLKGVDSTLKIQPAKLEDSAVYLCASSSRDRGWYEQFFGPGTRLTVL.

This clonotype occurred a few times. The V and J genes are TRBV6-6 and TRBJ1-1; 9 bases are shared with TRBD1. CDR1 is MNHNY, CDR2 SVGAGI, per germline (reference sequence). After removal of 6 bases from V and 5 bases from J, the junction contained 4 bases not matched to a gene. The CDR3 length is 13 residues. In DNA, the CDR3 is TGTGCCAGCAGAGACAGGGGGGTAACTGAAGCTTTCTTT. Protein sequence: CASRDRGVTEAFF.

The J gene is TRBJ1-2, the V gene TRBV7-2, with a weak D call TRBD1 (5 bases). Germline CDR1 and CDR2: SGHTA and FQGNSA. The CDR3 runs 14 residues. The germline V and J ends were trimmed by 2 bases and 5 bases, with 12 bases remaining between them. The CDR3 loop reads CASSLSREGYGYTF. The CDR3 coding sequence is TGTGCCAGCAGCTTAAGCAGGGAGGGGTATGGCTACACCTTC.

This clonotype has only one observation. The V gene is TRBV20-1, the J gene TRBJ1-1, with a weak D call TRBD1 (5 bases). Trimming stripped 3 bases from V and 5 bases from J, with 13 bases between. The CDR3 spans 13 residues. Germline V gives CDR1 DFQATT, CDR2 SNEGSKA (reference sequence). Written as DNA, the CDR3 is TGCAGTGCTAGGGGGGGTGTTGAGACTGAAGCTTTCTTT. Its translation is CSARGGVETEAFF.

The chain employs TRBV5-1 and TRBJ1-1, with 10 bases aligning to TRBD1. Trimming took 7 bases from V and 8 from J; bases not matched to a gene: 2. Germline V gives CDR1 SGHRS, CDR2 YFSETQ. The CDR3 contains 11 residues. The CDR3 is CASGGQGEAFF. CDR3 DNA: TGCGCCAGCGGGGGACAGGGGGAAGCTTTCTTT.

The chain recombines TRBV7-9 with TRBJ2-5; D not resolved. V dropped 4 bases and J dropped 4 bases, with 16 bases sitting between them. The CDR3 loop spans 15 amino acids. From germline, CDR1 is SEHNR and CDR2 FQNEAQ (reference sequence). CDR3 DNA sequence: TGTGCCAGCAGCTCCCCCCCGGAGCAGACAGAGACCCAGTACTTC. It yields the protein CASSSPPEQTETQYF.

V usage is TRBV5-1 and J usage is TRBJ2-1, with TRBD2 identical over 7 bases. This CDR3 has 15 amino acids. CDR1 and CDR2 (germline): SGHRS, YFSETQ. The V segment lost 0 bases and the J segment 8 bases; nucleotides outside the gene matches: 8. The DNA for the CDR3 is TGCGCCAGCAGCTTGGGGGCGGGAGACGGGTATGAGCAGTTCTTC. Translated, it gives CASSLGAGDGYEQFF.

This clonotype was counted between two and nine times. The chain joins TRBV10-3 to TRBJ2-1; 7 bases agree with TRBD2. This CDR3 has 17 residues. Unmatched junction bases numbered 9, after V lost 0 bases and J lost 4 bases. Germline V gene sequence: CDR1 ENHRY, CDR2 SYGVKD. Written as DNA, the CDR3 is TGTGCCATCAGTGAGTCGACGCCCGGGAGGATGTACAATGAGCAGTTCTTC. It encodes CAISESTPGRMYNEQFF.

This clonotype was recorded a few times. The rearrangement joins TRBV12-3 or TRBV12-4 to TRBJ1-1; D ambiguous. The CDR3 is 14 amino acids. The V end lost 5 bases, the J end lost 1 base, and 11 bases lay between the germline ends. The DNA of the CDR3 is TGTGCCAGCAGTCCCCGAAAATCGAACACTGAAGCTTTCTTT. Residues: CASSPRKSNTEAFF.

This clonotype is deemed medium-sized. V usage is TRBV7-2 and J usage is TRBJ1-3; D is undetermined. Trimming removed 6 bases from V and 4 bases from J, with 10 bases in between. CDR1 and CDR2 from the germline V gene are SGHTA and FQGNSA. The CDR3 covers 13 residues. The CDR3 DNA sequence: TGTGCCAGCAGTTCCTCTTACGGAAACACCATATATTTT. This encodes CASSSSYGNTIYF. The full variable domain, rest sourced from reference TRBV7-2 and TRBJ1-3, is GAGVSQSPSNKVTEKGKDVELRCDPISGHTALYWYRQSLGQGLEFLIYFQGNSAPDKSGLPSDRFSAERTGGSVSTLTIQRTQQEDSAVYLCASSSSYGNTIYFGEGSWLTVV.

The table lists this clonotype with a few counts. The CDR3: CASSDLAGGSYNEQFF. The CDR3 DNA reads TGCGCCAGCAGCGATCTAGCGGGAGGGAGTTACAATGAGCAGTTCTTC. The chain carries TRBV5-1 and TRBJ2-1, with TRBD2 identical over 12 bases. CDR3 size: 16 residues. Germline V lookup: CDR1 SGHRS, CDR2 YFSETQ. Germline trimming cut 4 bases from V and 4 bases from J; bases unmatched to any gene: 6. The full variable domain, its missing parts supplied by reference TRBV5-1 and TRBJ2-1, is KAGVTQTPRYLIKTRGQQVTLSCSPISGHRSVSWYQQTPGQGLQFLFEYFSETQRNKGNFPGRFSGRQFSNSRSEMNVSTLELGDSALYLCASSDLAGGSYNEQFFGPGTRLTVL.

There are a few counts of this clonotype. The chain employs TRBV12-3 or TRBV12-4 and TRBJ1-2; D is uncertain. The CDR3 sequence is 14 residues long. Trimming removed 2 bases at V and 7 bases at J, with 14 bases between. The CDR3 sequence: CASSLRSVRVGYTF. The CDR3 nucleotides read TGTGCCAGCAGTTTACGTTCGGTACGCGTTGGCTACACCTTC.

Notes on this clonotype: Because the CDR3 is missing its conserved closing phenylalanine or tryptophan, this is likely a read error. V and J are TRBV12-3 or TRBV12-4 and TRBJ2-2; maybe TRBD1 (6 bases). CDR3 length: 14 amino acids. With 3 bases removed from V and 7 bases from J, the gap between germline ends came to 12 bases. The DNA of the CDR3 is TGTGCCAGCAGTTTTCAGGGGCTGGGCGGGGAGCTGTTTTCT. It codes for CASSFQGLGGELFS.

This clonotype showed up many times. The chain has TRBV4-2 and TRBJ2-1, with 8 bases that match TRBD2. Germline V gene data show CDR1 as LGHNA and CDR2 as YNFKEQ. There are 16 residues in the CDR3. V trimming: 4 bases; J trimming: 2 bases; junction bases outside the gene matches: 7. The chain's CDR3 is CASSPIAGITYNEQFF. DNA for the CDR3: TGTGCCAGCAGCCCCATAGCGGGAATAACCTACAATGAGCAGTTCTTC.

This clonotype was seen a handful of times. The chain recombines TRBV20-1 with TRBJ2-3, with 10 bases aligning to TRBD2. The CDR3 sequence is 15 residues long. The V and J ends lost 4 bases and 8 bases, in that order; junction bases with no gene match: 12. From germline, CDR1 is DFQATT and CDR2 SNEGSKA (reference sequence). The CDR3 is CSAKDTSGTAGTQYF. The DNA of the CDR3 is TGCAGTGCTAAAGACACTAGCGGGACGGCTGGTACGCAGTATTTT.

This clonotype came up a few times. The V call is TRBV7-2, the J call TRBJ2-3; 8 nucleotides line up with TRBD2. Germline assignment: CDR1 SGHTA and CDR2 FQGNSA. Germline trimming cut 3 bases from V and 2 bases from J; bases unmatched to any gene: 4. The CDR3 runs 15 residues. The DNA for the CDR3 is TGTGCCAGCAGCTTTCTAGCGGGCATCACAGATACGCAGTATTTT. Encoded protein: CASSFLAGITDTQYF.

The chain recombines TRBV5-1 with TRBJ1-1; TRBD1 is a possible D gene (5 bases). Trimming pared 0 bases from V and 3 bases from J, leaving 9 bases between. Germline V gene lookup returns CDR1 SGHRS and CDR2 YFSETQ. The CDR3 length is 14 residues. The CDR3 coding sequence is TGCGCCAGCAGCTTGGGACAGATTTACACTGAAGCTTTCTTT. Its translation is CASSLGQIYTEAFF.

The CDR3 DNA follows: TGTGCCACCAGCAGAGGAAAAAACCCGGATTCACCCCTCCACTTT. Translated, it gives CATSRGKNPDSPLHF. The V gene is TRBV15, the J gene TRBJ1-6; D is uncertain. Germline V gives CDR1 LNHNV, CDR2 YYDKDF (reference sequence). Trimming left V 1 base short and J 8 bases short, with 12 bases between. The CDR3 is 15 amino acids.

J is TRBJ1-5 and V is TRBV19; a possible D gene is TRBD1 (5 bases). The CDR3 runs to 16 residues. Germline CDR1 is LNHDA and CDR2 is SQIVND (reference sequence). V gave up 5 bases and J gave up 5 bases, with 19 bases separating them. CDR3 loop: CASSFTGTEGHQPQHF. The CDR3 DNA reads TGTGCCAGTAGTTTTACCGGGACTGAAGGGCATCAGCCCCAGCATTTT.

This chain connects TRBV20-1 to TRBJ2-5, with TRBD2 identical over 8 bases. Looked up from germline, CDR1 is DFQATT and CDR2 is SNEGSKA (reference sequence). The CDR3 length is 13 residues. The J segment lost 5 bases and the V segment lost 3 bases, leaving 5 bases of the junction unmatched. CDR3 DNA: TGCAGTGCTAGTGCGGGGGGAGGGGAGACCCAGTACTTC. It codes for CSASAGGGETQYF.